The source of this T cell receptor beta chain is a study of shared clonotypes between healthy human individuals. Clones were read by immunoSEQ multiplex PCR, and TCRdb kept only the in-frame ones, dropping some. The sample contains hundreds of thousands of clones, around 72% of which appear only once. The CDR3 contains 14 residues. Germline-derived CDR1 and CDR2 are MDHEN and SYDVKM. Deletions cut 4 bases from V and 6 bases from J, with 15 bases between. The sample consisted of memory CD4+ T cells sorted from blood. Subset: CD45RA-negative fraction. The rearrangement uses TRBV28 and TRBJ1-2; TRBD1 might be the D (6 bases). This TCR came from a woman in her 30s in good health. The DNA for the CDR3 is TGTGCCAGCAGTTCCGCAGGGGATTTGGATGGCTACACCTTC. It is translated as CASSSAGDLDGYTF.